Below, one T cell receptor beta chain is given with its context. Its target is not known. This entry comes from a study of blood T cells in healthy people across ages. Study-wide points: Roughly linear declines in TCR beta diversity per million T cells occurred with age. Long-lived donors exceeded aged donors in naive CD4+ cells and diversity.

RNA extraction gave at least 5.5 micrograms of total RNA per sample. Using a J-beta primer mix together with a sample-barcoded 5' primer, a second PCR was run for roughly 7 to 12 cycles. MiXCR was run by TCRdb on the 5' RACE reads, yielding one entry per CDR3 protein. Of about 680,000 distinct CDR3 sequences listed, over 45% are singletons. The source is a woman aged 60 to 75 in good health. The source material was blood.

In nucleotides, the CDR3 is TGCAGTGCCCAGAAACCGGGACTATTAAACAATGAGCAGTTCTTC. Amino acid sequence: CSAQKPGLLNNEQFF. The chain employs TRBV20-1 and TRBJ2-1; 7 positions match TRBD2. Germline V gives CDR1 DFQATT, CDR2 SNEGSKA (reference sequence). The CDR3 consists of 15 residues. V gave up 6 bases and J gave up 5 bases; unmatched junction bases: 13.